Presented here are 10 T cell receptor beta chains from one specimen sequenced in a study of cytomegalovirus exposure and HLA in healthy donors. It was with 60 Vbeta and 13 Jbeta primers that the PCR ran. The protocol was immunoSEQ multiplex PCR, while the TCRdb copy is restricted to in-frame clones and leaves out a portion. The table lists under 200,000 clones, roughly 80% of them singletons. The material sequenced was PBMCs. The receptors stem from a male donor in good health and CMV-seronegative.

CDR3: CASRHWNTEAFF. CDR3 nucleotides: TGTGCCAGCAGGCACTGGAACACTGAAGCTTTCTTT. J is TRBJ1-1 and V is TRBV11-1; D is ambiguous. Germline V CDR1 and CDR2: SGHAT, FQDESV (reference sequence). V was trimmed by 6 bases and J by 1 base, leaving 6 bases between them. The CDR3 consists of 12 residues.

This clone has a handful of counts. Other DNA sequences of this sample code for an identical CDR3. This chain links TRBV19 with TRBJ2-7, with 9 bases identical to TRBD1. The ends lost 7 bases at V and 4 bases at J; junction bases unmatched: 8. Germline CDR1 is LNHDA and CDR2 is SQIVND (reference sequence). The CDR3 is 14 amino acids. The CDR3 here is CASTPGQGGYEQYF. Here the CDR3 DNA reads TGTGCCAGTACACCGGGACAGGGTGGGTACGAGCAGTACTTC.

The chain combines TRBV9 with TRBJ1-1, with 10 bases matching TRBD1. This CDR3 spans 15 amino acids. CDR1 is SGDLS, CDR2 YYNGEE, per germline. J gave up 6 bases and V 4 bases, and 9 bases lay outside the gene matches. CDR3 DNA sequence: TGTGCCAGCAGCACCCGACAGGGGGCTTTCGCTGAAGCTTTCTTT. Translating it yields CASSTRQGAFAEAFF.

Here the CDR3 reads CASSERQGGTDTQYF. The CDR3 DNA reads TGTGCCAGCAGTGAAAGGCAGGGGGGCACAGATACGCAGTATTTT. The chain uses TRBV2 and TRBJ2-3, with TRBD1 matching 7 bases. The CDR3 has 15 residues. Germline V gene data show CDR1 as SNHLY and CDR2 as FYNNEI. The V gene end was trimmed by 2 bases and the J gene end by 1 base; junction bases not matched to a gene: 3.

V gene TRBV7-6 combines with J gene TRBJ2-1, with 8 bases that match TRBD1. This CDR3 spans 15 amino acids. After removal of 1 base from V and 10 bases from J, the junction contained 9 bases not matched to a gene. Germline V CDR1 and CDR2: SGHVS, FNYEAQ. The CDR3 protein is CASSLVRTGWDEQFF. The CDR3 DNA follows: TGTGCCAGCAGCTTAGTGCGGACAGGGTGGGACGAGCAGTTCTTC.

The chain carries TRBV29-1 and TRBJ1-3; TRBD1 matches 7 bases. The germline CDR1 and CDR2 sequences are SQVTM and ANQGSEA. This CDR3 region has 15 residues. J was trimmed by 0 bases and V by 3 bases; bases with no gene match: 5. CDR3 bases: TGCAGCGTTGATAAGGGACAGAGCTCTGGAAACACCATATATTTT. Residues: CSVDKGQSSGNTIYF.

This clone has only one observation. This chain connects TRBV19 to TRBJ1-2; TRBD1 matches at 7 bases. From germline, CDR1 is LNHDA and CDR2 SQIVND (reference sequence). Losses at the gene ends were 9 bases for V and 7 bases for J; bases not matched to a gene: 11. The CDR3 has 13 amino acids. CDR3 DNA sequence: TGTGCCAGACAGGGGAAGGGGGAATGTGGCTACACCTTC. Translated: CARQGKGECGYTF. Filled out from reference TRBV19 and TRBJ1-2, the complete variable domain reads DGGITQSPKYLFRKEGQNVTLSCEQNLNHDAMYWYRQDPGQGLRLIYYSQIVNDFQKGDIAEGYSVSREKKESFPLTVTSAQKNPTAFYLCARQGKGECGYTFGSGTRLTVV.

The rearrangement links TRBV4-3 to TRBJ2-7, with D perhaps matching TRBD2 (5 bases). V lost 4 bases and J lost 4, with 11 bases in between. The CDR3 has 13 residues. CDR1 and CDR2 from the germline V gene are LGHNA and YSLEER. The CDR3 coding sequence is TGCGCCAGCAGCCCCGGGGTACTATACGAGCAGTACTTC. Encoded protein: CASSPGVLYEQYF.

A few counts support this clone. V usage is TRBV30 and J usage is TRBJ2-5, with TRBD2 as a possible D gene (6 bases). The length of the CDR3 is 13 residues. CDR1 and CDR2 from the germline V gene are GTSNPN and SVGIG (reference sequence). V lost 1 base, J lost 4 bases, and 10 bases lay in between. The CDR3 loop reads CAWSGGLGETQYF. CDR3 nucleotide sequence: TGTGCCTGGAGTGGGGGACTGGGAGAGACCCAGTACTTC.

This clone was detected only once. The chain uses TRBV5-6 and TRBJ2-1, with 8 bases lining up with TRBD1. V lost 4 bases to trimming and J lost 8 bases; unmatched junction nucleotides: 11. Germline CDR1 and CDR2: SGHDT and YYEEEE. The CDR3 sequence is 15 residues long. The CDR3 spells CASSAGTGKGDEQFF. The DNA of the CDR3 is TGTGCCAGCAGCGCCGGGACAGGAAAGGGCGATGAGCAGTTCTTC.